This TCR beta chain was sequenced for a study of T-cell reconstitution after alpha-beta-depleted transplantation in children. With 5 bases clipped from V and 0 bases from J, the junction kept 9 bases outside the gene matches. The CDR3 runs 19 residues. This clonotype has a count of ten or more. Preparing the TCRbeta library involved the use of unique molecular identifiers. TCRdb processed the PCR reads anew with MiXCR; each CDR3 protein has one entry. The table shows 350,000 to 400,000 distinct CDR3 sequences, with over 20% occurring only once. The sequencing used PBMCs from the stem cell graft donor, collected from the stem cell graft. The V gene is TRBV12-3 or TRBV12-4, the J gene TRBJ2-1, with 14 nucleotides matching TRBD2. This TCR came from a human donor who donated a stem cell graft to a child with acute myeloid leukemia. CDR3 sequence: CASSPRLAGGPSSYNEQFF. The CDR3 DNA is TGTGCCAGCAGTCCAAGACTAGCGGGAGGGCCTAGCTCCTACAATGAGCAGTTCTTC.